This TCR beta chain was identified in a study of identical twins. Regarding the study as a whole: Out-of-frame alpha sequences common to twins exhibited an excess of low generation probability.

In TCRdb, the 5' RACE reads were re-called with MiXCR into one record per CDR3 protein. The sample shows hundreds of thousands of distinct CDR3 sequences, around a sixth of them seen only once. Germline CDR1 reads SGHVS; CDR2 reads FQNEAQ. The CDR3 is made up of 15 amino acids. The junction had 7 bases not matched to a gene; V was cut back by 3 bases and J by 5 bases. Comments on this clonotype: What it binds is not known.

Healthy Caucasians supplied all donations. The same sample was also studied in work on T cells expressing NK-cell markers. That work adds: Several of the donors also had these clonotypes leading their CD3+CD56-NKG2C+ fraction.

The chain recombines TRBV7-8 with TRBJ2-5; 9 bases match TRBD2. The material sequenced was PBMCs. The clonotype originates from a woman in her late teens or twenties in good health. DNA for the CDR3: TGTGCCAGCAGCTTCGCGGGGGGGTATCCGGAGACCCAGTACTTC. Protein product: CASSFAGGYPETQYF.